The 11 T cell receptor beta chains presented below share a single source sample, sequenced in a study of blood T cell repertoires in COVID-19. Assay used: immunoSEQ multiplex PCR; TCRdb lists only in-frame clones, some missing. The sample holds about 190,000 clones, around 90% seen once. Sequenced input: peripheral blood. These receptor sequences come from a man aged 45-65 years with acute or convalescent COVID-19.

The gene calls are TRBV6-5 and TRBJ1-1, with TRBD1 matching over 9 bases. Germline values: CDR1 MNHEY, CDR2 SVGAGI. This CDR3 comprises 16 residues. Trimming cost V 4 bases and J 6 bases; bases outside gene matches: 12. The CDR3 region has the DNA TGTGCCAGCAGTTTGTACAGGGGGCCTATTTCTGCTGAAGCTTTCTTT. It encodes CASSLYRGPISAEAFF.

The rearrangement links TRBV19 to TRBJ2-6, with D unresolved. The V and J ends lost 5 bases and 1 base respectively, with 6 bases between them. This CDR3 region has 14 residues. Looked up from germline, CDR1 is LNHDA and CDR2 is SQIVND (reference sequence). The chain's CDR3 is CASSPSSGANVLTF. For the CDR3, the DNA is TGTGCCAGTAGTCCCTCTTCTGGGGCCAACGTCCTGACTTTC.

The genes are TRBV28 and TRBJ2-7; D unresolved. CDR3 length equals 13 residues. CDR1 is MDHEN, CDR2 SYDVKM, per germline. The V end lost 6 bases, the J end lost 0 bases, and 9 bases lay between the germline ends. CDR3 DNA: TGTGCCAGCAGCCTGCGGAACTCCTACGAGCAGTACGTC. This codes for CASSLRNSYEQYV.

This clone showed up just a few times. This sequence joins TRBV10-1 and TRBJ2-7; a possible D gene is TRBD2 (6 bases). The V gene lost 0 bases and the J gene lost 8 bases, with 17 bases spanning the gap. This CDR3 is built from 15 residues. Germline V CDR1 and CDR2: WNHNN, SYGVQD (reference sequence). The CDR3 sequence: CASSESRDSSWKQYF. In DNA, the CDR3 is TGCGCCAGCAGTGAGTCCCGGGACTCTTCGTGGAAGCAGTACTTC.

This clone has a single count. CDR3 residues: CASSLGGRIYEQYF. As DNA, the CDR3 is TGTGCCAGCAGTTTAGGCGGGAGGATTTACGAGCAGTACTTC. The gene calls are TRBV28 and TRBJ2-7; 8 bases align to TRBD2. V lost 2 bases to trimming and J lost 4 bases; unmatched junction nucleotides: 4. The CDR3 length is 14 residues. CDR1 is MDHEN, CDR2 SYDVKM, per germline.

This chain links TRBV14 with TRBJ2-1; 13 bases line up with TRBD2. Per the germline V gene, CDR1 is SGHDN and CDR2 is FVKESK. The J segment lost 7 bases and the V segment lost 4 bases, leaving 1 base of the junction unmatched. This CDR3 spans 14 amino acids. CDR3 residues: CASSPLAGGNEQFF. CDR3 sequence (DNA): TGTGCCAGCAGCCCACTAGCGGGAGGGAATGAGCAGTTCTTC.

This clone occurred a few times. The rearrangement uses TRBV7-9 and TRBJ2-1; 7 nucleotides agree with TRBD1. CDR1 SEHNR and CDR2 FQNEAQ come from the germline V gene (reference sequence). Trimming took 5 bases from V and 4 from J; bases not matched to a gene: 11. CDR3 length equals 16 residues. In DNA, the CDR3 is TGTGCCAGCAGCCCAAGACAGGGAGTATATTACAATGAGCAGTTCTTC. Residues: CASSPRQGVYYNEQFF.

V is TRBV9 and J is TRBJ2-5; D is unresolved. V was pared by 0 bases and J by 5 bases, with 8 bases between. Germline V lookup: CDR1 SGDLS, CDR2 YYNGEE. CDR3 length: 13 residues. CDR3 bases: TGTGCCAGCAGCGTAGCTACGGGTGAGACCCAGTACTTC. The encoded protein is CASSVATGETQYF.

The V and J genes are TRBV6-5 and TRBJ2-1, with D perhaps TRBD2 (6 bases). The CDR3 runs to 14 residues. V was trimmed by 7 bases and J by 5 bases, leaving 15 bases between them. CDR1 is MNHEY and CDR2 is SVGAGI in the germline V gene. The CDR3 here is CASKKGLDHNEQFF. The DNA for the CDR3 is TGTGCCAGCAAGAAGGGACTTGATCACAATGAGCAGTTCTTC.

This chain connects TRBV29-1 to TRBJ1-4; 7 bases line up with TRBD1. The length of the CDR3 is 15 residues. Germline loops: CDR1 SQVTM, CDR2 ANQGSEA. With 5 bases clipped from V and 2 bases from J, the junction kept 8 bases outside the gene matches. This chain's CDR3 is CSVIRQGGTNEKLFF. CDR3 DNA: TGCAGCGTTATTCGACAGGGTGGGACTAATGAAAAACTGTTTTTT.

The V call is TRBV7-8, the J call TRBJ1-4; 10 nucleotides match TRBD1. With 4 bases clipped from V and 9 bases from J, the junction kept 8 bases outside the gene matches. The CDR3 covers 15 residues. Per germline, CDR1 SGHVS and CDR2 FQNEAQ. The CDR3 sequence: CASSSGTGVVKKLFF. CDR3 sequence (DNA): TGTGCCAGCAGCTCCGGGACAGGGGTGGTCAAAAAACTGTTTTTT. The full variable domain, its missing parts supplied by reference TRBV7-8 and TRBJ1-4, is GAGVSQSPRYKVAKRGQDVALRCDPISGHVSLFWYQQALGQGPEFLTYFQNEAQLDKSGLPSDRFFAERPEGSVSTLKIQRTQQEDSAVYLCASSSGTGVVKKLFFGSGTQLSVL.